This TCR beta chain was documented in a study of liver allograft versus peripheral blood T cells. Study-wide context: Comparative analysis was performed on T cell receptor repertoires from transplanted livers and from recipients' peripheral blood.

This clonotype is categorized as medium-sized. TCRdb re-derived calls from the reads in MiXCR, one entry per CDR3 protein. The repertoire holds over 10,000 distinct CDR3 sequences, with approximately 30% as singletons. The source is a human patient who had a liver transplant. Some T cells may arise from the graft donor.

The CDR3 nucleotides are TGTGCCAGCAATAGGCTCCAGGGGGCGGGAAACACTGAAGCTTTCTTT. This encodes CASNRLQGAGNTEAFF. The chain has TRBV27 and TRBJ1-1; 8 nucleotides line up with TRBD1. This CDR3 contains 16 residues. Germline values: CDR1 MNHEY, CDR2 SMNVEV (reference sequence). The V segment lost 7 bases and the J segment 2 bases; nucleotides outside the gene matches: 12.